This T cell receptor beta chain was profiled in a study of cytomegalovirus exposure and HLA in healthy donors. Primers included in the PCR were 60 Vbeta and 13 Jbeta primers. The assay was immunoSEQ multiplex PCR, and TCRdb's table has in-frame clones only and misses some. Found here are 130,000 to 150,000 clones, around three quarters of them singletons; the top ten hold about 3%. Sampled while nominally healthy, donors likely had unrecorded immune exposures. The V gene's germline CDR1 is SGHVS and CDR2 FNYEAQ. The CDR3 runs to 16 residues. Trimming took 3 bases from V and 0 from J, leaving 12 bases between them. The sample holds one count of this clone.

The specimen sequenced was PBMCs. This sequence was found in a man in his forties in good health and CMV-seropositive. This sequence joins TRBV7-6 and TRBJ2-1; D is unresolved. CDR3 loop: CASSFSTASSYNEQFF. DNA of the CDR3: TGTGCCAGCAGCTTCTCTACAGCAAGCTCCTACAATGAGCAGTTCTTC.